Sequencing of this T cell receptor beta chain was carried out in a study of OX40 agonist ivuxolimab in advanced cancers. Study information: Three patients got partial responses; one had hepatocellular carcinoma and two had cutaneous melanoma. Study results and limitations: By week 6 at 0.1 to 3.0 mg/kg, blood CD4+ and CD8+ T cells had expanded clonally.

The data were produced by immunoSEQ multiplex PCR, yet TCRdb's version contains in-frame clones alone and is incomplete. The sample contains tens of thousands of clones, about four fifths of which appear only once. This CDR3 region has 15 residues. The V segment lost 5 bases and the J segment 2 bases; nucleotides outside the gene matches: 9. The germline V gene has CDR1 SGHNT and CDR2 YENEEA. Notes on this clone: The antigen is not known.

The sequencing here drew on CD4+ or CD8+ T cells sorted from blood, taken in a trial of the OX40 agonist ivuxolimab. This chain connects TRBV11-3 to TRBJ2-7; 7 positions agree with TRBD1. The receptor was derived from an adult with an advanced solid tumor such as melanoma, head and neck, liver or kidney cancer. The chain's CDR3 is CASSPGGGQAYEQYF. In DNA, the CDR3 is TGTGCCAGCAGCCCGGGCGGCGGACAGGCCTACGAGCAGTACTTC. The whole variable domain, remainder taken from reference TRBV11-3 and TRBJ2-7, is EAGVVQSPRYKIIEKKQPVAFWCNPISGHNTLYWYLQNLGQGPELLIRYENEEAVDDSQLPKDRFSAERLKGVDSTLKIQPAELGDSAVYLCASSPGGGQAYEQYFGPGTRLTVT.